This TCR beta chain was sequenced during a study of CD8+CD57+ T cells in acquired aplastic anemia. This clonotype was counted ten times or more. Trimming removed 6 bases from V and 4 bases from J, with 10 bases in between. In germline, CDR1 is MNHEY, CDR2 SVGAGI. The CDR3 is 13 amino acids. In patients chosen for sequencing, flow cytometry had shown CD8+CD57+ cell expansion. Using genomic DNA as the template, TCR beta VDJ and CDR3 profiling was carried out. TCRdb reanalysed the reads using MiXCR and keeps one entry per CDR3 protein. Among 200,000 or so distinct CDR3 sequences, less than 60% were seen once, and the ten largest hold 8.5% to 10%.

The sequenced material came from sorted CD4+, CD8+, or CD8+CD57+ T cells (not recorded which) from PBMCs. The origin of this receptor is a human donor with aplastic anemia. This chain uses TRBV6-5 with TRBJ2-1; D not resolved. The CDR3 nucleotides are TGTGCCAGCAGACCCGGGCAATACAATGAGCAGTTCTTC. Its translation: CASRPGQYNEQFF.